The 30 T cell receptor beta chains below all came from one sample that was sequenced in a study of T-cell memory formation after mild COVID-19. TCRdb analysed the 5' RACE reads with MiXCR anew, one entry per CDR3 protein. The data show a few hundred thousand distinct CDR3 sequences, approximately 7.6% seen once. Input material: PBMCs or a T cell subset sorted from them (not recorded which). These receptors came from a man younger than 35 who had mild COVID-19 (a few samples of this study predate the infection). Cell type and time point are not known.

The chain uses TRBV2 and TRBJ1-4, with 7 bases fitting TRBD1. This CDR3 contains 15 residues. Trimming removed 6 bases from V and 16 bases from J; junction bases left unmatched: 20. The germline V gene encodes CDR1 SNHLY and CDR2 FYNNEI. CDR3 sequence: CASRPDREGSRRAFF. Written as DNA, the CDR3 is TGTGCCAGCAGGCCCGACAGGGAGGGGTCGAGGCGGGCGTTTTTT. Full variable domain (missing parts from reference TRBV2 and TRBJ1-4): EPEVTQTPSHQVTQMGQEVILRCVPISNHLYFYWYRQILGQKVEFLVSFYNNEISEKSEIFDDQFSVERPDGSNFTLKIRSTKLEDSAMYFCASRPDREGSRRAFFGSGTQLSVL.

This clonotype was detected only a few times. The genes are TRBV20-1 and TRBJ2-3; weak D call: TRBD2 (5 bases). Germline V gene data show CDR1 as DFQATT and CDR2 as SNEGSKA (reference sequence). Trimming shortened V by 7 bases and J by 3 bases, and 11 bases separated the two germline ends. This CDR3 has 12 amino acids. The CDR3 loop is CSGRLETDTQYF. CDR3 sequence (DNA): TGCAGTGGGAGGCTAGAGACAGATACGCAGTATTTT.

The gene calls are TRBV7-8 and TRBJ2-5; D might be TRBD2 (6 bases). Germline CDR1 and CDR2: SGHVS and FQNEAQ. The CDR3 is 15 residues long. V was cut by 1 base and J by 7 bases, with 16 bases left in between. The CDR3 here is CASSLGGALPSTQYF. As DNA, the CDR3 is TGTGCCAGCAGCTTAGGCGGGGCACTTCCCTCGACCCAGTACTTC.

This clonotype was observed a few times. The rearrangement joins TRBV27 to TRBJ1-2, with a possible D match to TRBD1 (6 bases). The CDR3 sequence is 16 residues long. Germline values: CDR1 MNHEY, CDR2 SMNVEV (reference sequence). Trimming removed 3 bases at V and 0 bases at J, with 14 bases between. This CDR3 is CASSFARDTTNYGYTF. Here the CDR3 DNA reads TGTGCCAGCAGTTTTGCGCGGGACACAACTAACTATGGCTACACCTTC.

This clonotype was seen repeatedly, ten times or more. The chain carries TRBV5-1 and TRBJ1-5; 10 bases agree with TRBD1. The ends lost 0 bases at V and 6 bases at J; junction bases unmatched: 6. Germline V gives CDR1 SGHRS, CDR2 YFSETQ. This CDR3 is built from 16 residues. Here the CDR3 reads CASSLGTGGDIQPQHF. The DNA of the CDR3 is TGCGCCAGCAGCTTGGGGACAGGGGGTGATATTCAGCCCCAGCATTTT.

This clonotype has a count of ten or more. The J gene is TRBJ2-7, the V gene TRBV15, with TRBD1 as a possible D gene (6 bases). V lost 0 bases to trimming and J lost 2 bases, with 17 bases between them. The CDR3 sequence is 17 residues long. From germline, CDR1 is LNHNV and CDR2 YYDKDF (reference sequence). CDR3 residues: CATSREAGGGQTYEQYF. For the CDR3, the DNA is TGTGCCACCAGCAGAGAAGCCGGTGGAGGACAGACCTACGAGCAGTACTTC.

The DNA of the CDR3 is TGTGCCAGCAGTCCCACCCCGCTGAACACTGAAGCTTTCTTT. It yields the protein CASSPTPLNTEAFF. This chain joins TRBV7-2 and TRBJ1-1; D unresolved. Germline CDR1 and CDR2: SGHTA and FQGNSA. V lost 6 bases, J lost 0 bases, and 11 bases lay in between. The CDR3 contains 14 residues.

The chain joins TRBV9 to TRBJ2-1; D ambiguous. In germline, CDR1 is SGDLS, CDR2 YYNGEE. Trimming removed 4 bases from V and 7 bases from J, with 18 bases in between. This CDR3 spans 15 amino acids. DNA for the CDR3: TGTGCCAGCAGCAACCCGGGCCACTGGGCGAATGAGCAGTTCTTC. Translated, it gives CASSNPGHWANEQFF. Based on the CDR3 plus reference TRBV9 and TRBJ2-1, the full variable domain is DSGVTQTPKHLITATGQRVTLRCSPRSGDLSVYWYQQSLDQGLQFLIQYYNGEERAKGNILERFSAQQFPDLHSELNLSSLELGDSALYFCASSNPGHWANEQFFGPGTRLTVL.

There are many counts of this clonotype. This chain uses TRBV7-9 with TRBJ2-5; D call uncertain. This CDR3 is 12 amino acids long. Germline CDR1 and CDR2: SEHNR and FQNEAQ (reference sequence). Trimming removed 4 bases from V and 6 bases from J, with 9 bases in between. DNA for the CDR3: TGTGCCAGCAGCTCCCCGATACAGACCCAGTACTTC. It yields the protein CASSSPIQTQYF.

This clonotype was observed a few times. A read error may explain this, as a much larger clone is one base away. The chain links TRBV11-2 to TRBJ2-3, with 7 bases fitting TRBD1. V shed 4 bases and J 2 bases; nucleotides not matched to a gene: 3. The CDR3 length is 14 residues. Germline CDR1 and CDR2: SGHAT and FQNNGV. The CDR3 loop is CASSSDRFTDTQYF. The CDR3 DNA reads TGTGCCAGCAGCTCGGACAGGTTCACAGATACGCAGTATTTT.

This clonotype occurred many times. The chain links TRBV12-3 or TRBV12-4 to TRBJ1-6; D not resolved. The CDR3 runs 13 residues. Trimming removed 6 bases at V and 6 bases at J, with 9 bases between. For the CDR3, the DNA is TGTGCCAGCAGGGGCGACGGTAATTCACCCCTCCACTTT. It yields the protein CASRGDGNSPLHF.

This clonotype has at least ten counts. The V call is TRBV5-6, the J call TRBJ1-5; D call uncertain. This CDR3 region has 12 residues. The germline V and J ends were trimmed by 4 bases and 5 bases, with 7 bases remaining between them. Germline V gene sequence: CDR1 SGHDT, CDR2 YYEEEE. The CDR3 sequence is CASSRVDQPQHF. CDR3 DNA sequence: TGTGCCAGCAGCCGCGTGGATCAGCCCCAGCATTTT. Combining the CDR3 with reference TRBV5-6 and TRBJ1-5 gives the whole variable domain DAGVTQSPTHLIKTRGQQVTLRCSPKSGHDTVSWYQQALGQGPQFIFQYYEEEERQRGNFPDRFSGHQFPNYSSELNVNALLLGDSALYLCASSRVDQPQHFGDGTRLSIL.

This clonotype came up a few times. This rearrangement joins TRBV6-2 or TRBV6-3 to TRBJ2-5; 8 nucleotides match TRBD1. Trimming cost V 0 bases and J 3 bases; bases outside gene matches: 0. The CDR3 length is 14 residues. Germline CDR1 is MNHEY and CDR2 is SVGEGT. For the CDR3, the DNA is TGTGCCAGCAGTTACTCGGACAGGGAAGAGACCCAGTACTTC. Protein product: CASSYSDREETQYF.

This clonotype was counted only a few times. As DNA, the CDR3 is TGTGCCAGCAGTTTCGCCGGGACAGGACCCTATGGCTACACCTTC. Protein product: CASSFAGTGPYGYTF. The chain employs TRBV12-3 or TRBV12-4 and TRBJ1-2, with 8 bases fitting TRBD1. The CDR3 is 15 residues long. The J segment lost 4 bases and the V segment lost 3 bases, leaving 7 bases of the junction unmatched.

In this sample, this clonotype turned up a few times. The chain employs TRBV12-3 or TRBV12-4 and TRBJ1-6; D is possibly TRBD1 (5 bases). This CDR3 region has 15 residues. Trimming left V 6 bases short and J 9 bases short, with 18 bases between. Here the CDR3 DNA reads TGTGCCAGCAGCCCTGGGGGAGGGTCGGGTTCACCCCTCCACTTT. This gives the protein CASSPGGGSGSPLHF.

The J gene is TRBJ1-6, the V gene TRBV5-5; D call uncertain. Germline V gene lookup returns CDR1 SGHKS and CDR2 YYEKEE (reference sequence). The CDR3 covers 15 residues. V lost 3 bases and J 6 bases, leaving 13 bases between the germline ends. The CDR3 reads CASSSRTNPNSPLHF. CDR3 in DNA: TGTGCCAGCAGCTCTAGGACGAATCCTAATTCACCCCTCCACTTT.

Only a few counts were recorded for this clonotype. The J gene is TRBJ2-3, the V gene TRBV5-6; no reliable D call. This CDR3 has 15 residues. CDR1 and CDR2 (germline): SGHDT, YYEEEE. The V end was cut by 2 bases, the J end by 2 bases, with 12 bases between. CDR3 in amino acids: CASSFFIQDTDTQYF. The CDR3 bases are TGTGCCAGCAGCTTCTTTATTCAGGACACAGATACGCAGTATTTT.

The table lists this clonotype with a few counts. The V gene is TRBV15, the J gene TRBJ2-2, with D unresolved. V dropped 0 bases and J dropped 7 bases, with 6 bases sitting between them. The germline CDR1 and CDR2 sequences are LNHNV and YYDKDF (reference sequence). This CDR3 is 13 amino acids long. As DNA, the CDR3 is TGTGCCACCAGCAGAGATATGGACGGGGAGCTGTTTTTT. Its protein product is CATSRDMDGELFF.

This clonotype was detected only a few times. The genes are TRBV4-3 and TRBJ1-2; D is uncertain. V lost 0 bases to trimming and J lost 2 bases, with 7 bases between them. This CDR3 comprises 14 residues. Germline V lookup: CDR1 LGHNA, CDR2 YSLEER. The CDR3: CASSQDRSNYGYTF. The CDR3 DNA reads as TGCGCCAGCAGCCAAGATCGAAGCAACTATGGCTACACCTTC.

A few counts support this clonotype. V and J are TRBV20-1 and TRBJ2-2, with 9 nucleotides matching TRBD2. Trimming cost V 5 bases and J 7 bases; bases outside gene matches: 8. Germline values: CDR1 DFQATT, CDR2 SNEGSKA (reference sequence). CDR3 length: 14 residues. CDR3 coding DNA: TGCAGTGCTGCCCAGGGACTAGCCGGCGGGGAGCTGTTTTTT. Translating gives CSAAQGLAGGELFF.

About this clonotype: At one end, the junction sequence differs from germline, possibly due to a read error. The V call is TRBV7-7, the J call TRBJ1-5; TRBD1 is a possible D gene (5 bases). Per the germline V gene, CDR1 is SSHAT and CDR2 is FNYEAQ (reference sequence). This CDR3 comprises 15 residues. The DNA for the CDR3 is TGTGCTAGCAGCTTAAAAGGCAGGGCTCGGCAGCCCCAGCATTTT. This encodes CASSLKGRARQPQHF.

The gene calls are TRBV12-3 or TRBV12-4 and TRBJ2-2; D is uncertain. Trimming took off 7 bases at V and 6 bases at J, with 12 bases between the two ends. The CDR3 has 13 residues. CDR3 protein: CASTFSVSGELFF. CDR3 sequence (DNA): TGTGCCAGCACCTTCTCTGTATCCGGGGAGCTGTTTTTT.

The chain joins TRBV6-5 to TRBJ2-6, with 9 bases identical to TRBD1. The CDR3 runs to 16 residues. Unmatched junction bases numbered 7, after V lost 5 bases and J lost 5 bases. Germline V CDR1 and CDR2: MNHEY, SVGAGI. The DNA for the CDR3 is TGTGCCAGCAGTACAGGGGGCTCAGTTTGGGCCAACGTCCTGACTTTC. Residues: CASSTGGSVWANVLTF.

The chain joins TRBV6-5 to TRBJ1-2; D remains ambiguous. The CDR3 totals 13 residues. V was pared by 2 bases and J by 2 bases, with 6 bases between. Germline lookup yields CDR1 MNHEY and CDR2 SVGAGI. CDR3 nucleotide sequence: TGTGCCAGCAGTTACGGGCTCAACTATGGCTACACCTTC. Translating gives CASSYGLNYGYTF.

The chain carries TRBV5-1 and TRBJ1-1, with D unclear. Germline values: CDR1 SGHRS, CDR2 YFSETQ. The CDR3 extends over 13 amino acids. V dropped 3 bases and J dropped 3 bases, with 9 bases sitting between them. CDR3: CASSSPLHTEAFF. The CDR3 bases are TGCGCCAGCAGCTCCCCACTGCACACTGAAGCTTTCTTT.

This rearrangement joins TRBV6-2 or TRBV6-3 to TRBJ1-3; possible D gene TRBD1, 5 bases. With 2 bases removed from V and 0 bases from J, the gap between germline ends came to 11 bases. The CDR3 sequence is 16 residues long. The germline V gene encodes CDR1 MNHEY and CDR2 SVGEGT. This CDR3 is CASSYGLTASGNTIYF. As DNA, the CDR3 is TGTGCCAGCAGTTACGGTCTGACAGCCTCTGGAAACACCATATATTTT.

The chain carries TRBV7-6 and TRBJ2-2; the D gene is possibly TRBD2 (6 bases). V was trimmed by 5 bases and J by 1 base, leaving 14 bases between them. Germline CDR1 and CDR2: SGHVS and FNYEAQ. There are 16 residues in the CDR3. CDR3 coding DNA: TGTGCCAGCAGCCAAGGCCCAGCGGGGAACACCGGGGAGCTGTTTTTT. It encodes CASSQGPAGNTGELFF.

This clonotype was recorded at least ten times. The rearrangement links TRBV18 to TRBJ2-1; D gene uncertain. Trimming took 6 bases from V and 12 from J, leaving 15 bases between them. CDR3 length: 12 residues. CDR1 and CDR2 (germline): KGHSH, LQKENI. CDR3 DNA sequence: TGTGCCAGCTCGACGGTATCACAGTGGCAGTTCTTC. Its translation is CASSTVSQWQFF.

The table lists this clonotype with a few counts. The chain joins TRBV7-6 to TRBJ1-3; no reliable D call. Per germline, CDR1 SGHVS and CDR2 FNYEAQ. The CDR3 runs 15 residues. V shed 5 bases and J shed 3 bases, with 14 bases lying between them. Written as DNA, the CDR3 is TGTGCCAGCAGCGACGGACGGGTTTTTGGAAACACCATATATTTT. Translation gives CASSDGRVFGNTIYF.

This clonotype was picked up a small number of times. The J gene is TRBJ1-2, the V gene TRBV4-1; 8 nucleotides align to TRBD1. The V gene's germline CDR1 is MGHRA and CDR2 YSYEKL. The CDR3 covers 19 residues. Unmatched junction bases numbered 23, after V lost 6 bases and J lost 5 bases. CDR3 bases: TGCGCCAGCAGTCGAGCGGAATCCGGGACAGGAGCTCGTTGGTATGGCTACACCTTC. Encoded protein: CASSRAESGTGARWYGYTF.